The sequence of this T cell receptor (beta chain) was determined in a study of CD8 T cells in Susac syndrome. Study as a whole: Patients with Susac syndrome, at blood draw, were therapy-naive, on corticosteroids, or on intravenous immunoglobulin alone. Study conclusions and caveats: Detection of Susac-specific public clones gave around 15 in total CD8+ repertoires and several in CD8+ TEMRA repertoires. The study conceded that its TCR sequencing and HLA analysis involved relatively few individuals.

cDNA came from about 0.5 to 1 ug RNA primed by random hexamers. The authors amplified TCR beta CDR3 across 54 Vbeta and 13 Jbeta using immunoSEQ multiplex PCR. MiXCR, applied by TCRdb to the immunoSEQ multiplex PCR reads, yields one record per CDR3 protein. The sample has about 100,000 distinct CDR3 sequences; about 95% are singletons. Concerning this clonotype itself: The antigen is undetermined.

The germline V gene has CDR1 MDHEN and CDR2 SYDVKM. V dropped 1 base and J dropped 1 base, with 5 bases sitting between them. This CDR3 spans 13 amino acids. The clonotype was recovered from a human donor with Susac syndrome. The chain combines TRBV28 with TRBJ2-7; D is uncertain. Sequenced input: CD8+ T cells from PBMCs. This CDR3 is CASSLSNSYEQYF. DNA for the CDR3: TGTGCCAGCAGTTTATCCAATTCCTACGAGCAGTACTTC.